Shown below are 12 T cell receptor beta chains from a single sample sequenced in a study of sequential checkpoint blockade in melanoma. Indicated treatment: randomized to nivolumab then ipilimumab (arm A) or the reverse (arm B). Repertoires were generated with immunoSEQ multiplex PCR, while TCRdb's copy carries only in-frame clones and drops some. The profile shows a few thousand clones, around 40% of them singletons. This sample comprised tumor tissue (inferred from file names), obtained from a patient given nivolumab and ipilimumab in sequence. Every receptor here comes from a human donor with melanoma.

This clone was found a few times. CDR3 coding DNA: TGTGCCAGCAGCTGGGGAGCCGGAACCACCGGGGAGCTGTTTTTT. Translation gives CASSWGAGTTGELFF. The V gene is TRBV7-6, the J gene TRBJ2-2, with D possibly matching TRBD2 (5 bases). V shed 4 bases and J shed 4 bases, with 13 bases lying between them. Germline CDR1 SGHVS, CDR2 FNYEAQ. The CDR3 runs 15 residues.

The V gene is TRBV27, the J gene TRBJ2-7, with D possibly matching TRBD2 (6 bases). Germline V CDR1 and CDR2: MNHEY, SMNVEV (reference sequence). Trimming took off 3 bases at V and 5 bases at J, with 17 bases between the two ends. The CDR3 loop spans 15 amino acids. CDR3 protein: CASSFRRGVENEQYF. CDR3 nucleotide sequence: TGTGCCAGCAGTTTTCGGCGGGGTGTTGAGAACGAGCAGTACTTC.

The V call is TRBV19, the J call TRBJ2-5; TRBD2 is a possible D gene (6 bases). The CDR3 sequence is 14 residues long. Per the germline V gene, CDR1 is LNHDA and CDR2 is SQIVND (reference sequence). The V end lost 8 bases, the J end lost 7 bases, and 20 bases lay between the germline ends. The CDR3 DNA follows: TGTGCCAGTTCTCGATCGGACTATTTAGGGACCCAGTACTTC. As protein: CASSRSDYLGTQYF.

This chain uses TRBV19 with TRBJ1-2; tentatively, D is TRBD1 (5 bases). The length of the CDR3 is 15 residues. V was clipped by 5 bases and J by 0 bases, with 13 bases between them. Looked up from germline, CDR1 is LNHDA and CDR2 is SQIVND (reference sequence). In nucleotides, the CDR3 is TGTGCCAGTAGTTATCCGGGACTAACTAACTATGGCTACACCTTC. Amino acids: CASSYPGLTNYGYTF.

This clone was counted between two and nine times. The germline gene is not matched at one end of the junction; a read error may be the cause. The chain carries TRBV6-8 and TRBJ1-5; the D gene is possibly TRBD1 (5 bases). The CDR3 has 14 amino acids. Per germline, CDR1 MNHGY and CDR2 SAAAGT. This chain's CDR3 is CAISAQGGNQPQHF. The DNA of the CDR3 is TGTGCCATCAGTGCTCAGGGAGGAAATCAGCCCCAGCATTTT.

Only a few counts were recorded for this clone. V gene TRBV11-3 combines with J gene TRBJ2-6; D is uncertain. The length of the CDR3 is 18 residues. Trimming took 5 bases from V and 5 from J, leaving 22 bases between them. In germline, CDR1 is SGHNT, CDR2 YENEEA. Written as DNA, the CDR3 is TGTGCCAGCAGCCATACACCCAGACGACAAAGTCGGGCCAACGTCCTGACTTTC. Protein sequence: CASSHTPRRQSRANVLTF.

The CDR3 bases are TGTGCCTGGAGTTCCTCGTCGAGACAGGGGGCCGGGGAGCTGTTTTTT. This codes for CAWSSSSRQGAGELFF. This rearrangement joins TRBV30 to TRBJ2-2; 9 bases map to TRBD1. The CDR3 extends over 16 amino acids. V lost 2 bases and J lost 6; bases outside the gene matches: 10. Germline-derived CDR1 and CDR2 are GTSNPN and SVGIG (reference sequence).

This chain uses TRBV18 with TRBJ2-1; 9 nucleotides line up with TRBD2. Trimming took 4 bases from V and 14 from J; bases not matched to a gene: 6. Germline V gene sequence: CDR1 KGHSH, CDR2 LQKENI. This CDR3 comprises 12 residues. The CDR3 DNA sequence: TGTGCCAGCTCACGGTCCCGACTAGCGGAGTTCTTC. This encodes CASSRSRLAEFF.

V usage is TRBV6-8 and J usage is TRBJ2-7; D assignment may be TRBD1 or TRBD2 (6 bases each). The length of the CDR3 is 13 residues. V gave up 0 bases and J gave up 12 bases, with 15 bases separating them. Germline V lookup: CDR1 MNHGY, CDR2 SAAAGT. CDR3 bases: TGTGCCAGCAGTTACTCCGGGGGCGGGACGGGGTACTTC. It yields the protein CASSYSGGGTGYF.

A few counts support this clone. V usage is TRBV28 and J usage is TRBJ2-7; TRBD2 matches 10 bases. Germline CDR1 reads MDHEN; CDR2 reads SYDVKM. The CDR3 loop spans 15 amino acids. The J segment lost 3 bases and the V segment lost 6 bases, leaving 8 bases of the junction unmatched. The CDR3 DNA is TGTGCCAGCAGCCTACTAGCGGGGAGGGTCTACGAGCAGTACTTC. Its translation is CASSLLAGRVYEQYF.

V is TRBV6-8 and J is TRBJ1-5, with D unresolved. The CDR3 has 12 amino acids. Germline lookup yields CDR1 MNHGY and CDR2 SAAAGT. V was clipped by 6 bases and J by 0 bases, with 3 bases between them. CDR3 protein: CASRDSNQPQHF. The CDR3 nucleotides are TGTGCCAGCAGGGATAGCAATCAGCCCCAGCATTTT.

The chain recombines TRBV30 with TRBJ2-7; TRBD1 aligns across 10 bases. CDR3 length equals 15 residues. The junction had 14 bases not matched to a gene; V was cut back by 7 bases and J by 5 bases. CDR1 is GTSNPN and CDR2 is SVGIG in the germline V gene (reference sequence). This CDR3 reads CASSPTGTGDNEQYF. DNA for the CDR3: TGTGCCTCTTCCCCCACCGGGACAGGGGACAACGAGCAGTACTTC.